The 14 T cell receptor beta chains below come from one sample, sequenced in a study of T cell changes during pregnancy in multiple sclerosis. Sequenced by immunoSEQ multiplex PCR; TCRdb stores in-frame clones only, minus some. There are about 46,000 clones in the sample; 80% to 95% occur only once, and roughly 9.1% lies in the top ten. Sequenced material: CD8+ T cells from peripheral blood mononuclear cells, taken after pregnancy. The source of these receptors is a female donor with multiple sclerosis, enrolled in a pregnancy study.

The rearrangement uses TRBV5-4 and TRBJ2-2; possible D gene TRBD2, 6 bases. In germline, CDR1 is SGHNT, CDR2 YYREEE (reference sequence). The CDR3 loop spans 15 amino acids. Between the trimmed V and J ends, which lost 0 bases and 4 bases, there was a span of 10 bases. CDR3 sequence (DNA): TGTGCCAGCAGCTTGGATCTGGGGGGCACCGGGGAGCTGTTTTTT. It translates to CASSLDLGGTGELFF.

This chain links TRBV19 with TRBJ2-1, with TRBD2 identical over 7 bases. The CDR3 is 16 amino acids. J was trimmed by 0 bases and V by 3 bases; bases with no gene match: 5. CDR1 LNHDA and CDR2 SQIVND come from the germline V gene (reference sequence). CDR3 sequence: CASSIFWGGSYNEQFF. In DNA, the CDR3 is TGTGCCAGTAGTATTTTTTGGGGGGGCTCCTACAATGAGCAGTTCTTC.

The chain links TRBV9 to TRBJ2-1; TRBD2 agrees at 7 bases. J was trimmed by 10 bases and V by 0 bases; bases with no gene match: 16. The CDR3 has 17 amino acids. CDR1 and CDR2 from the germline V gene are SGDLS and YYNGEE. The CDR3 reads CASSVVPAGATRREQFF. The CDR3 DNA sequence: TGTGCCAGCAGCGTAGTCCCCGCGGGAGCTACGCGCCGGGAGCAGTTCTTC. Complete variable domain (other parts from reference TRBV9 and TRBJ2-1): DSGVTQTPKHLITATGQRVTLRCSPRSGDLSVYWYQQSLDQGLQFLIQYYNGEERAKGNILERFSAQQFPDLHSELNLSSLELGDSALYFCASSVVPAGATRREQFFGPGTRLTVL.

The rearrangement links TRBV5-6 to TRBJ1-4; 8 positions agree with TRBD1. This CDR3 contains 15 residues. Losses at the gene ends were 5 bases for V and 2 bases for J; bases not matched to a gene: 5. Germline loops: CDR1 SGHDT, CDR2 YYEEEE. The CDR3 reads CASREDRATNEKLFF. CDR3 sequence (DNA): TGTGCCAGCAGGGAGGACAGGGCGACTAATGAAAAACTGTTTTTT.

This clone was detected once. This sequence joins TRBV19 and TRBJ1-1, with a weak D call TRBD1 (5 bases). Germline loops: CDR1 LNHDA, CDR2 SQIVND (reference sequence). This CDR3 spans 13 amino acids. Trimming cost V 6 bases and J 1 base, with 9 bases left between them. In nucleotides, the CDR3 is TGTGCCAGTAGGGGGGGTTGGAACACTGAAGCTTTCTTT. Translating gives CASRGGWNTEAFF. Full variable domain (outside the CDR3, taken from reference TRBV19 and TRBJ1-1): DGGITQSPKYLFRKEGQNVTLSCEQNLNHDAMYWYRQDPGQGLRLIYYSQIVNDFQKGDIAEGYSVSREKKESFPLTVTSAQKNPTAFYLCASRGGWNTEAFFGQGTRLTVV.

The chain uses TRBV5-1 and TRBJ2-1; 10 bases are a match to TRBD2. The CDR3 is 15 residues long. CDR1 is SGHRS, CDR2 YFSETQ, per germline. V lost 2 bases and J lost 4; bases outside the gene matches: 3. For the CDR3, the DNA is TGCGCCAGCAGCTTTACTAGCGGGGTTTACAATGAGCAGTTCTTC. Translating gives CASSFTSGVYNEQFF. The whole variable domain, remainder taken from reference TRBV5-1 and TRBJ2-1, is KAGVTQTPRYLIKTRGQQVTLSCSPISGHRSVSWYQQTPGQGLQFLFEYFSETQRNKGNFPGRFSGRQFSNSRSEMNVSTLELGDSALYLCASSFTSGVYNEQFFGPGTRLTVL.

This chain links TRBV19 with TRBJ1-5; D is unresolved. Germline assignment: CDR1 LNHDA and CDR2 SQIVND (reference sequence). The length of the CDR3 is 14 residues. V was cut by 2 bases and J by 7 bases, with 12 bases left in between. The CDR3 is CASSIREGSQPQHF. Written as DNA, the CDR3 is TGTGCCAGTAGTATACGGGAGGGTTCGCAGCCCCAGCATTTT.

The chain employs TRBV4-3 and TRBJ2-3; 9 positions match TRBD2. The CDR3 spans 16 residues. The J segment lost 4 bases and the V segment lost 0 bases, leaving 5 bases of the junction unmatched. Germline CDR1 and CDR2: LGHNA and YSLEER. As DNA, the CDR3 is TGCGCCAGCAGCCAAGATCGCGGGGGGGCGTCAGATACGCAGTATTTT. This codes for CASSQDRGGASDTQYF.

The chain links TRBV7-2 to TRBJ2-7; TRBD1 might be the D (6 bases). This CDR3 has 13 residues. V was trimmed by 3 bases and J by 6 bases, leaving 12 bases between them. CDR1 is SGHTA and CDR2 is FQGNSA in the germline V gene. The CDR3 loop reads CASSLQGRSEQYF. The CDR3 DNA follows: TGTGCCAGCAGCTTGCAGGGGCGGAGCGAGCAGTACTTC.

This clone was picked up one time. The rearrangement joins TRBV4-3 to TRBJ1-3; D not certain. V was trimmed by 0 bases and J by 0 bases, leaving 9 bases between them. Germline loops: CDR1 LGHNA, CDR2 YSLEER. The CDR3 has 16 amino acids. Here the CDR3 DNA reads TGCGCCAGCAGCCAAGATGCAGGCGACTCTGGAAACACCATATATTTT. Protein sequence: CASSQDAGDSGNTIYF.

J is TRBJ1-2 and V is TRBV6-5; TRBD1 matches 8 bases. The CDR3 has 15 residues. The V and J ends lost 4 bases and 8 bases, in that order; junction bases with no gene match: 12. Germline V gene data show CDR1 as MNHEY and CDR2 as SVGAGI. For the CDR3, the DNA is TGTGCCAGCAGTTTAGGATCCGGGACAGGTAGCGGCTACACCTTC. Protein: CASSLGSGTGSGYTF.

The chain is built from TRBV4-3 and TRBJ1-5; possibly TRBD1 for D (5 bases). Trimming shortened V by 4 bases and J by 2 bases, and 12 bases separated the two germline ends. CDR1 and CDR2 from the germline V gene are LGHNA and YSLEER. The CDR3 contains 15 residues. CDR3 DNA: TGCGCCAGCAGCCCCAGGGTTTGGGGCAATCAGCCCCAGCATTTT. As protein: CASSPRVWGNQPQHF.

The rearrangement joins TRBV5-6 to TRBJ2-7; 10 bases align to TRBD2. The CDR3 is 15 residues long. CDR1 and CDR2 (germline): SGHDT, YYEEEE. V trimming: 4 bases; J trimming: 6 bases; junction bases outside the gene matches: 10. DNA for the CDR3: TGTGCCAGCAGCCGGCCCCCTAGCGGGAGTGGCGAGCAGTACTTC. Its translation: CASSRPPSGSGEQYF.

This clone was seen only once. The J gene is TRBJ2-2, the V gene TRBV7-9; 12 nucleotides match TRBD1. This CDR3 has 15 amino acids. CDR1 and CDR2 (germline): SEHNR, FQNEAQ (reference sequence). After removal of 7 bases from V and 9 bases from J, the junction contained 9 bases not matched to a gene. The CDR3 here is CASTPSGQGARELFF. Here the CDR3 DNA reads TGTGCCAGCACCCCGTCGGGACAGGGGGCTAGGGAGCTGTTTTTT. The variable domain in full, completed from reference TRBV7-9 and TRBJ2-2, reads DTGVSQNPRHKITKRGQNVTFRCDPISEHNRLYWYRQTLGQGPEFLTYFQNEAQLEKSRLLSDRFSAERPKGSFSTLEIQRTEQGDSAMYLCASTPSGQGARELFFGEGSRLTVL.